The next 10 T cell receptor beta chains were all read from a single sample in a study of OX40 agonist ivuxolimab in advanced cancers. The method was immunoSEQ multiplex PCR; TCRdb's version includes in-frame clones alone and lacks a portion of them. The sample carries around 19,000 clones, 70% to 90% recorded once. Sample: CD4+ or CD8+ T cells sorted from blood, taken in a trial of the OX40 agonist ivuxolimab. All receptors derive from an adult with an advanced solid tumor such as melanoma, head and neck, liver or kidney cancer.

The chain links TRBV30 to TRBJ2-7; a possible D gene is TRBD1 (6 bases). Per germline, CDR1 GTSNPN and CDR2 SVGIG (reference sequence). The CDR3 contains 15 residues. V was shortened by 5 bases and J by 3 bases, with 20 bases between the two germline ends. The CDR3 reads CAWEDRTAGLYEQYF. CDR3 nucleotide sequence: TGTGCCTGGGAGGATCGGACAGCCGGACTCTACGAGCAGTACTTC.

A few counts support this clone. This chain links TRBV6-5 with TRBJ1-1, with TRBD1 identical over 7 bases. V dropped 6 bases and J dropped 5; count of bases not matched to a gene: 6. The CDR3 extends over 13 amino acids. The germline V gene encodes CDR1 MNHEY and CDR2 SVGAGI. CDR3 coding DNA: TGTGCCAGCAGGAGACAGGGAGGGACTGAAGCTTTCTTT. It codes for CASRRQGGTEAFF.

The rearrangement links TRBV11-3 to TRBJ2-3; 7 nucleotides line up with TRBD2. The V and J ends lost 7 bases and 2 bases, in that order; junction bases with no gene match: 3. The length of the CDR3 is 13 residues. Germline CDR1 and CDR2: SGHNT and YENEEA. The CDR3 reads CASTERDTDTQYF. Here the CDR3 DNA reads TGTGCCAGCACCGAGCGGGACACAGATACGCAGTATTTT. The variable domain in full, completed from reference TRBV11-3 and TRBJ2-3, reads EAGVVQSPRYKIIEKKQPVAFWCNPISGHNTLYWYLQNLGQGPELLIRYENEEAVDDSQLPKDRFSAERLKGVDSTLKIQPAELGDSAVYLCASTERDTDTQYFGPGTRLTVL.

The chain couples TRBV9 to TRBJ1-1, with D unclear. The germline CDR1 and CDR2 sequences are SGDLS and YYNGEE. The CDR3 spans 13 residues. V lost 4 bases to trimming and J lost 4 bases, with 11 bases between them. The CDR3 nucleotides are TGTGCCAGCAGCCCTACTGTGGGCACTGAAGCTTTCTTT. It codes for CASSPTVGTEAFF.

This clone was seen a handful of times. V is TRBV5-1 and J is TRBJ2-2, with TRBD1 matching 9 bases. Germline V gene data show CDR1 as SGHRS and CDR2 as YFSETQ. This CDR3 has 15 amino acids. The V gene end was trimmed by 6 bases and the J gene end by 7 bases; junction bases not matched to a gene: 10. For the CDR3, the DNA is TGCGCCAGCAACAACCGAACAGGGGGCTTCGGGGAGCTGTTTTTT. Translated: CASNNRTGGFGELFF.

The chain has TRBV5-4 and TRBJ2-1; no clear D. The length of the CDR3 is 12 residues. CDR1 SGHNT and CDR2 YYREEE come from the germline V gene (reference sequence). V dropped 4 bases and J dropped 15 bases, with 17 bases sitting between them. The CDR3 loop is CASSPWTLPPFF. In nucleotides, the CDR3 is TGTGCCAGCAGCCCCTGGACCCTACCACCGTTCTTC.

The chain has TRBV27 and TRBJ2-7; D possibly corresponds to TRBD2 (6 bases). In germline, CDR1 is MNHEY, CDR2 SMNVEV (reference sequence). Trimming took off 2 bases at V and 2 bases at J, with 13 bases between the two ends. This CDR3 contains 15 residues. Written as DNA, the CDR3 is TGTGCCAGCAGTTTACGGAGGGTTAAAACCTACGAGCAGTACTTC. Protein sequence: CASSLRRVKTYEQYF.

In nucleotides, the CDR3 is TGTGCCAGCAGCTTAGTATGGGAGGGTAATGAGCAGTTCTTC. It is translated as CASSLVWEGNEQFF. This chain links TRBV7-2 with TRBJ2-1; 7 positions agree with TRBD2. Germline V gene data show CDR1 as SGHTA and CDR2 as FQGNSA. Trimming cost V 1 base and J 7 bases; bases outside gene matches: 4. CDR3 length equals 14 residues.

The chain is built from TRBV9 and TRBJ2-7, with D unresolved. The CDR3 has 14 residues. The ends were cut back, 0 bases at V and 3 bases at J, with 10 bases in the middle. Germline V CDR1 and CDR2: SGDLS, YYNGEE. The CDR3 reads CASSVDPLYYEQYF. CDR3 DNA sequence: TGTGCCAGCAGCGTAGACCCCCTCTACTACGAGCAGTACTTC.

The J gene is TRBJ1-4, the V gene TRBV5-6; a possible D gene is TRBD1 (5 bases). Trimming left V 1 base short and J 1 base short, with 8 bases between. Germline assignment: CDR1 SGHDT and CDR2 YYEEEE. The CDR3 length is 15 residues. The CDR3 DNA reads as TGTGCCAGCAGCTTGCAGGGCTTAACTAATGAAAAACTGTTTTTT. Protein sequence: CASSLQGLTNEKLFF.